The 31 T cell receptor beta chains presented below share a single source sample, sequenced in a study of memory CD4+ T cells and cytomegalovirus serostatus. Single viable CD3+CD4+CD8-CD45RO+ cells were sorted as the memory CD4+ T cells. Clones were read by immunoSEQ multiplex PCR, and TCRdb kept only the in-frame ones, dropping some. Counted here are about 75,000 clones, roughly 78% occurring once; the ten biggest clones make up just over 2.5%. The sequencing input was memory CD4+ T cells from blood. Receptors were obtained from an adult in good health and CMV-seropositive.

In DNA, the CDR3 is TGTGCCAGCAGTTACTCCGGGGGCGCTGGAAACACCATATATTTT. Protein product: CASSYSGGAGNTIYF. The rearrangement uses TRBV6-5 and TRBJ1-3, with D perhaps TRBD1 (6 bases). V gave up 0 bases and J gave up 2 bases, with 8 bases separating them. This CDR3 contains 15 residues. Germline assignment: CDR1 MNHEY and CDR2 SVGAGI.

CDR3 sequence: CASSGGYRGEQYF. The CDR3 region has the DNA TGCGCCAGCAGCGGGGGCTATAGGGGAGAGCAGTACTTC. This sequence joins TRBV5-1 and TRBJ2-7, with D tentatively TRBD1 (6 bases). From germline, CDR1 is SGHRS and CDR2 YFSETQ. The CDR3 is 13 amino acids. Trimming cost V 4 bases and J 7 bases, with 15 bases left between them. Complete variable domain (other parts from reference TRBV5-1 and TRBJ2-7): KAGVTQTPRYLIKTRGQQVTLSCSPISGHRSVSWYQQTPGQGLQFLFEYFSETQRNKGNFPGRFSGRQFSNSRSEMNVSTLELGDSALYLCASSGGYRGEQYFGPGTRLTVT.

This sequence joins TRBV10-3 and TRBJ2-5; 11 bases align to TRBD2. The CDR3 is 15 residues long. Germline loops: CDR1 ENHRY, CDR2 SYGVKD. The junction had 12 bases not matched to a gene; V was cut back by 10 bases and J by 5 bases. This CDR3 is CASQPSGGNYETQYF. CDR3 DNA: TGTGCCAGCCAGCCTAGCGGGGGGAATTATGAGACCCAGTACTTC.

V is TRBV6-6 and J is TRBJ2-1; 9 nucleotides line up with TRBD2. Germline V gene sequence: CDR1 MNHNY, CDR2 SVGAGI (reference sequence). The CDR3 contains 15 residues. After removal of 3 bases from V and 4 bases from J, the junction contained 4 bases not matched to a gene. The chain's CDR3 is CASSYGSGRYNEQFF. CDR3 bases: TGTGCCAGCAGTTATGGTAGCGGGAGATACAATGAGCAGTTCTTC.

This clone was seen a handful of times. The chain recombines TRBV27 with TRBJ1-1; tentative D call: TRBD1 (5 bases). V was trimmed by 4 bases and J by 7 bases, leaving 16 bases between them. The CDR3 spans 14 residues. Germline V gives CDR1 MNHEY, CDR2 SMNVEV (reference sequence). The CDR3 loop is CASSSSGRGGEAFF. DNA of the CDR3: TGTGCCAGCAGTTCCTCGGGGAGGGGTGGTGAAGCTTTCTTT.

The J gene is TRBJ2-1, the V gene TRBV27; 13 bases are a match to TRBD2. This CDR3 comprises 15 residues. V lost 3 bases, J lost 10 bases, and 6 bases stayed unmatched. Looked up from germline, CDR1 is MNHEY and CDR2 is SMNVEV (reference sequence). The CDR3 loop reads CASSFGLAGVGEQFF. CDR3 bases: TGTGCCAGCAGTTTTGGACTAGCGGGAGTTGGGGAGCAGTTCTTC.

This sequence joins TRBV7-2 and TRBJ1-2; D call uncertain. This CDR3 is built from 15 residues. The V gene's germline CDR1 is SGHTA and CDR2 FQGNSA. V lost 1 base and J 1 base, leaving 10 bases between the germline ends. In DNA form, the CDR3 reads TGTGCCAGCAGCTTAGAGGGCCTGGATAACTATGGCTACACCTTC. It encodes CASSLEGLDNYGYTF.

This clone was recorded only once. The CDR3 reads CASSERDRILHGTEAFF. The CDR3 coding sequence is TGTGCCAGCAGTGAGAGGGACAGGATTTTGCATGGCACTGAAGCTTTCTTT. The chain employs TRBV6-1 and TRBJ1-1, with TRBD1 matching over 8 bases. Losses at the gene ends were 3 bases for V and 4 bases for J; bases not matched to a gene: 13. CDR1 is MNHNS, CDR2 SASEGT, per germline. This CDR3 is 17 amino acids long.

The rearrangement joins TRBV19 to TRBJ1-5; possible D gene TRBD1, 5 bases. V gave up 6 bases and J gave up 4 bases, with 19 bases separating them. Germline V gene sequence: CDR1 LNHDA, CDR2 SQIVND (reference sequence). The CDR3 runs to 16 residues. This chain's CDR3 is CASRTIQEGPNQPQHF. Written as DNA, the CDR3 is TGTGCCAGTAGGACGATTCAGGAGGGGCCAAATCAGCCCCAGCATTTT.

CDR3 DNA: TGTGCCAGCAGCTCCCCCACTAGCGGGAGGGCAGATACGCAGTATTTT. The encoded protein is CASSSPTSGRADTQYF. The V gene is TRBV9, the J gene TRBJ2-3; 13 bases line up with TRBD2. CDR1 is SGDLS, CDR2 YYNGEE, per germline. The CDR3 loop spans 16 amino acids. The V and J ends lost 4 bases and 4 bases, in that order; junction bases with no gene match: 6. The entire variable domain, with the rest obtained from reference TRBV9 and TRBJ2-3, is as follows: DSGVTQTPKHLITATGQRVTLRCSPRSGDLSVYWYQQSLDQGLQFLIQYYNGEERAKGNILERFSAQQFPDLHSELNLSSLELGDSALYFCASSSPTSGRADTQYFGPGTRLTVL.

As DNA, the CDR3 is TGTGCCAGTAGCGACAGGACGAAGAACACTGAAGCTTTCTTT. Its protein product is CASSDRTKNTEAFF. The chain uses TRBV19 and TRBJ1-1; the D gene is possibly TRBD1 (6 bases). Deletions cut 6 bases from V and 1 base from J, with 12 bases between. The CDR3 spans 14 residues. The germline V gene has CDR1 LNHDA and CDR2 SQIVND (reference sequence).

The chain uses TRBV2 and TRBJ1-5; D gene unclear. Trimming shortened V by 5 bases and J by 0 bases, and 14 bases separated the two germline ends. Germline assignment: CDR1 SNHLY and CDR2 FYNNEI. The CDR3 extends over 16 amino acids. For the CDR3, the DNA is TGTGCCAGCAGTCCCCACACGACGATTAGCAATCAGCCCCAGCATTTT. It is translated as CASSPHTTISNQPQHF.

The rearrangement uses TRBV6-1 and TRBJ1-3, with D possibly matching TRBD1 (5 bases). V was trimmed by 10 bases and J by 2 bases, leaving 18 bases between them. The CDR3 loop spans 15 amino acids. Germline assignment: CDR1 MNHNS and CDR2 SASEGT. The CDR3 DNA reads as TGTGCCACCGTTGCCGGGACGGGGACTGGAAACACCATATATTTT. Its protein is CATVAGTGTGNTIYF.

This clone was seen only a few times. V and J are TRBV5-1 and TRBJ1-4, with 8 bases aligning to TRBD1. This CDR3 has 16 residues. Trimming cost V 0 bases and J 6 bases; bases outside gene matches: 7. Germline assignment: CDR1 SGHRS and CDR2 YFSETQ. CDR3 protein: CASSLDVQGGDEKLFF. CDR3 nucleotide sequence: TGCGCCAGCAGCTTGGACGTACAGGGGGGCGATGAAAAACTGTTTTTT. Variable domain in full (rest from reference TRBV5-1 and TRBJ1-4): KAGVTQTPRYLIKTRGQQVTLSCSPISGHRSVSWYQQTPGQGLQFLFEYFSETQRNKGNFPGRFSGRQFSNSRSEMNVSTLELGDSALYLCASSLDVQGGDEKLFFGSGTQLSVL.

V usage is TRBV7-2 and J usage is TRBJ1-5; no firm D call. The CDR3 extends over 14 amino acids. Germline CDR1 and CDR2: SGHTA and FQGNSA. V was trimmed by 3 bases and J by 7 bases, leaving 13 bases between them. The CDR3 DNA follows: TGTGCCAGCAGCTTTAAGTACGGGGAACAGCCCCAGCATTTT. Its translation: CASSFKYGEQPQHF.

The chain has TRBV27 and TRBJ1-1; D is ambiguous. V was shortened by 3 bases and J by 1 base, with 6 bases between the two germline ends. Per the germline V gene, CDR1 is MNHEY and CDR2 is SMNVEV (reference sequence). There are 13 residues in the CDR3. The DNA for the CDR3 is TGTGCCAGCAGTTTCGTCCCGAACACTGAAGCTTTCTTT. Its protein is CASSFVPNTEAFF.

Regarding this clone: The junction departs from the called germline gene at one end, perhaps through a read error. The chain uses TRBV6-1 and TRBJ2-6; 7 bases match TRBD1. This CDR3 is built from 19 residues. Germline V gives CDR1 MNHNS, CDR2 SASEGT. This CDR3 reads CASREEQGQKSSGANVLTF. The CDR3 nucleotides read TGTGCCAGCAGGGAAGAACAGGGGCAAAAGAGCTCTGGGGCCAACGTCCTGACTTTC.

The J gene is TRBJ1-5, the V gene TRBV6-5; D remains ambiguous. V lost 0 bases and J lost 6, with 6 bases in between. From germline, CDR1 is MNHEY and CDR2 SVGAGI. The CDR3 contains 13 residues. The CDR3 DNA reads TGTGCCAGCAGTTACTCTCGGAGTCAGCCCCAGCATTTT. Translating it yields CASSYSRSQPQHF.

The chain combines TRBV18 with TRBJ1-2; D is possibly TRBD1 (6 bases). Germline loops: CDR1 KGHSH, CDR2 LQKENI. Trimming took off 8 bases at V and 6 bases at J, with 25 bases between the two ends. This CDR3 has 16 amino acids. This CDR3 is CASTGIRTAQGNGYTF. The DNA of the CDR3 is TGTGCCAGCACTGGAATTCGGACGGCTCAGGGGAATGGCTACACCTTC.

This clone was seen a handful of times. The V gene is TRBV18, the J gene TRBJ1-5; 8 bases match TRBD1. Germline V gene lookup returns CDR1 KGHSH and CDR2 LQKENI. This CDR3 is built from 16 residues. V lost 1 base and J lost 4; bases outside the gene matches: 6. The CDR3 region has the DNA TGTGCCAGCTCACCACGTCCAGGACAGGGAAATCAGCCCCAGCATTTT. Amino acid sequence: CASSPRPGQGNQPQHF.

This clone was found once. The V call is TRBV2, the J call TRBJ2-1; 9 bases fit TRBD1. The V segment lost 4 bases and the J segment 5 bases; nucleotides outside the gene matches: 6. The CDR3 sequence is 15 residues long. CDR1 is SNHLY, CDR2 FYNNEI, per germline. The DNA of the CDR3 is TGTGCCAGCAGTGTAGGGACAGGGAAGGACAATGAGCAGTTCTTC. Protein: CASSVGTGKDNEQFF. Drawing the rest from reference TRBV2 and TRBJ2-1, the complete variable domain is EPEVTQTPSHQVTQMGQEVILRCVPISNHLYFYWYRQILGQKVEFLVSFYNNEISEKSEIFDDQFSVERPDGSNFTLKIRSTKLEDSAMYFCASSVGTGKDNEQFFGPGTRLTVL.

This rearrangement joins TRBV7-2 to TRBJ1-4; D is perhaps TRBD1 (5 bases). The ends were cut back, 5 bases at V and 0 bases at J, with 10 bases in the middle. Germline V gene data show CDR1 as SGHTA and CDR2 as FQGNSA. The CDR3 has 15 amino acids. The DNA for the CDR3 is TGTGCCAGCAGCCGAAGAGGGGCAACTAATGAAAAACTGTTTTTT. Amino acids: CASSRRGATNEKLFF.

The genes are TRBV29-1 and TRBJ2-7; D remains ambiguous. From germline, CDR1 is SQVTM and CDR2 ANQGSEA. V gave up 8 bases and J gave up 0 bases, with 14 bases separating them. This CDR3 has 13 amino acids. The CDR3 is CSISQTASYEQYF. The DNA for the CDR3 is TGCAGCATTAGCCAGACCGCCTCCTACGAGCAGTACTTC.

This clone occurred a few times. The chain has TRBV5-1 and TRBJ2-5; either TRBD1 or TRBD2 may supply D (6 bases each). CDR3 length equals 12 residues. Between the trimmed V and J ends, which lost 6 bases and 5 bases, there was a span of 11 bases. Germline CDR1 is SGHRS and CDR2 is YFSETQ. CDR3 bases: TGCGCCAGCACGAGGGGGGATGAGACCCAGTACTTC. This gives the protein CASTRGDETQYF. The whole variable domain, remainder taken from reference TRBV5-1 and TRBJ2-5, is KAGVTQTPRYLIKTRGQQVTLSCSPISGHRSVSWYQQTPGQGLQFLFEYFSETQRNKGNFPGRFSGRQFSNSRSEMNVSTLELGDSALYLCASTRGDETQYFGPGTRLLVL.

V usage is TRBV7-2 and J usage is TRBJ2-5, with D maybe TRBD1 (6 bases). This CDR3 spans 14 amino acids. The V and J ends lost 1 base and 5 bases respectively, with 11 bases between them. CDR1 is SGHTA and CDR2 is FQGNSA in the germline V gene. The CDR3 loop reads CASSLVGAVETQYF. The CDR3 nucleotides are TGTGCCAGCAGCTTAGTGGGGGCCGTGGAGACCCAGTACTTC.

J is TRBJ1-6 and V is TRBV13; tentatively, D is TRBD1 (5 bases). V was trimmed by 0 bases and J by 8 bases, leaving 17 bases between them. There are 17 residues in the CDR3. Germline-derived CDR1 and CDR2 are PRHDT and FYEKMQ (reference sequence). The CDR3 is CASSLGLKGWGDSPLHF. CDR3 nucleotide sequence: TGTGCCAGCAGCTTAGGGCTTAAGGGATGGGGCGATTCACCCCTCCACTTT.

The chain links TRBV14 to TRBJ1-3, with a tentative D call TRBD1 (6 bases). Germline lookup yields CDR1 SGHDN and CDR2 FVKESK. Trimming took 0 bases from V and 2 from J, leaving 11 bases between them. The CDR3 has 16 amino acids. The CDR3 protein is CASSQDNTGTGNTIYF. CDR3 nucleotide sequence: TGTGCCAGCAGCCAAGATAATACAGGGACTGGAAACACCATATATTTT.

This clone was found many times. This rearrangement joins TRBV2 to TRBJ2-2, with D perhaps TRBD1 (6 bases). The CDR3 loop spans 14 amino acids. V was pared by 2 bases and J by 6 bases, with 10 bases between. CDR1 is SNHLY and CDR2 is FYNNEI in the germline V gene. The CDR3 is CASSENRVSGELFF. CDR3 DNA sequence: TGTGCCAGCAGTGAAAACAGGGTGTCCGGGGAGCTGTTTTTT.

V is TRBV13 and J is TRBJ1-1, with a weak D call TRBD1 (5 bases). Germline V CDR1 and CDR2: PRHDT, FYEKMQ (reference sequence). The V and J ends lost 0 bases and 4 bases respectively, with 15 bases between them. The CDR3 is 16 residues long. The CDR3 coding sequence is TGTGCCAGCAGCTTAGGGCAGGGATGGATAAGCACTGAAGCTTTCTTT. As protein: CASSLGQGWISTEAFF.

The chain uses TRBV6-4 and TRBJ2-3; D ambiguous. The CDR3 is made up of 13 amino acids. Trimming removed 4 bases from V and 2 bases from J, with 7 bases in between. CDR1 MRHNA and CDR2 SNTAGT come from the germline V gene. The CDR3 region is CASSVEATDTQYF. CDR3 in DNA: TGTGCCAGCAGTGTAGAGGCCACAGATACGCAGTATTTT.

V and J are TRBV7-2 and TRBJ1-2, with 7 bases that match TRBD1. Trimming removed 3 bases from V and 7 bases from J; junction bases left unmatched: 14. This CDR3 has 16 residues. Germline V gene data show CDR1 as SGHTA and CDR2 as FQGNSA. CDR3 residues: CASSFLKPGQTIGYTF. As DNA, the CDR3 is TGTGCCAGCAGCTTCCTAAAACCGGGACAGACTATTGGCTACACCTTC. Full variable domain (rest looked up from reference TRBV7-2 and TRBJ1-2): GAGVSQSPSNKVTEKGKDVELRCDPISGHTALYWYRQSLGQGLEFLIYFQGNSAPDKSGLPSDRFSAERTGGSVSTLTIQRTQQEDSAVYLCASSFLKPGQTIGYTFGSGTRLTVV.